Listed below are T cell receptor beta chains from one sample, sequenced in a study of blood T cells in healthy people across ages. From the 5' RACE reads, TCRdb called clonotypes with MiXCR, one entry per CDR3 protein. This sample yields 1,500,000 or so distinct CDR3 sequences, of which approximately 43% are seen a single time; over 3.5% belongs to the top ten. The specimen sequenced was blood. All receptors come from a woman younger than 35 in good health. Both conserved end residues are part of each CDR3. A D gene is named only where the DNA matches it firmly. Some rows mark clone size as missing; the rest say once, few, many or name a class of expanded clone.

V	D	size	J	length	CDR3	DNA
TRBV6-5	-	-	TRBJ1-3	15	CASRPSTGNRNTIYF	TGTGCCAGCAGACCTTCTACAGGGAACAGAAACACCATATATTTT
TRBV28	-	-	TRBJ2-3	15	CASNSGTPVFDTQYF	TGTGCCAGCAACTCCGGGACTCCCGTTTTTGATACGCAGTATTTT
TRBV29-1	TRBD2	many	TRBJ2-1	14	CSVPTSGAYNEQFF	TGCAGCGTTCCGACTAGCGGAGCCTACAATGAGCAGTTCTTC
TRBV29-1	TRBD2	-	TRBJ2-3	12	CSASGPPDTQYF	TGCAGCGCTAGCGGGCCCCCAGATACGCAGTATTTT
TRBV2	-	-	TRBJ2-1	13	CASNAGRNNEQFF	TGTGCCAGCAACGCAGGACGGAACAATGAGCAGTTCTTC
TRBV27	-	few	TRBJ1-2	16	CASSQSGTFGRWGYTF	TGTGCCAGCAGCCAGAGCGGGACATTTGGGCGATGGGGCTACACCTTC
TRBV12-3/TRBV12-4	-	-	TRBJ2-3	13	CASSFLGRDTQYF	TGTGCCAGCAGTTTCCTCGGGAGAGATACGCAGTATTTT
TRBV4-3	-	-	TRBJ1-1	14	CASSQTRGYTEAFF	TGCGCCAGCAGCCAAACCAGGGGTTATACTGAAGCTTTCTTT
TRBV5-1	TRBD2	few	TRBJ2-5	16	CASSLETSGSSETQYF	TGCGCCAGCAGCTTGGAGACTAGCGGGAGCTCAGAGACCCAGTACTTC
TRBV4-3	TRBD1	-	TRBJ2-7	17	CASSLLVAGTGSYEQYF	TGCGCCAGCAGCCTCCTAGTTGCCGGGACAGGCTCCTACGAGCAGTACTTC
TRBV7-2	TRBD1	few	TRBJ2-1	16	CASSRRQGLNVHEQFF	TGTGCCAGCAGTCGTAGACAGGGGCTAAATGTACATGAGCAGTTCTTC
TRBV6-1	TRBD1	-	TRBJ1-5	15	CASTPGQGRGQPQHF	TGTGCCAGCACCCCGGGACAGGGGCGAGGTCAGCCCCAGCATTTT
TRBV20-1	-	few	TRBJ2-1	15	CSAQGGGPLHNEQFF	TGCAGTGCGCAAGGTGGAGGGCCCCTCCACAATGAGCAGTTCTTC
TRBV6-5	TRBD2	once	TRBJ2-1	14	CATGPTSGIYEQFF	TGTGCAACAGGGCCGACTAGCGGGATCTACGAGCAGTTCTTC
TRBV11-2	TRBD1	-	TRBJ1-2	16	CASSLGKGGGKYGYTF	TGTGCCAGCAGCTTAGGAAAAGGAGGGGGCAAGTATGGCTACACCTTC
TRBV15	TRBD1	-	TRBJ1-2	13	CATSSTGGVGYTF	TGTGCCACCAGCTCAACAGGGGGTGTTGGCTACACCTTC
TRBV29-1	TRBD1	-	TRBJ1-3	13	CSVLQGAGNTIYF	TGCAGCGTTCTTCAGGGGGCTGGAAACACCATATATTTT
TRBV20-1	TRBD2	-	TRBJ2-5	13	CSAFIAGQETQYF	TGCAGTGCTTTCATAGCGGGCCAAGAGACCCAGTACTTC
TRBV29-1	TRBD2	few	TRBJ2-3	16	CSVPSWRGGITDTQYF	TGCAGCGTGCCTTCCTGGCGCGGGGGGATCACAGATACGCAGTATTTT
TRBV7-9	-	many	TRBJ2-1	13	CASSPRLYNEQFF	TGTGCCAGCAGCCCCCGGCTTTACAATGAGCAGTTCTTC
TRBV6-2/TRBV6-3	-	few	TRBJ2-2	16	CASSYYPQGGTGELFF	TGTGCCAGCAGTTACTATCCTCAGGGGGGCACCGGGGAGCTGTTTTTT
TRBV7-2	-	-	TRBJ1-1	14	CASILTIWDTEAFF	TGTGCTAGCATATTGACAATTTGGGACACTGAAGCTTTCTTT
TRBV29-1	-	-	TRBJ2-3	13	CSVEGIAGDTQYF	TGCAGCGTTGAAGGGATAGCCGGGGATACGCAGTATTTT
TRBV2	-	once	TRBJ2-7	14	CASSGQGLNNEQYF	TGTGCCAGCAGTGGCCAGGGGCTAAACAATGAGCAGTACTTC
TRBV7-2	-	few	TRBJ2-2	14	CASSYDFNTGELFF	TGTGCCAGCAGCTACGACTTTAACACCGGGGAGCTGTTTTTT
TRBV9	-	few	TRBJ1-6	13	CASTARGNSPLHF	TGTGCCAGCACCGCCAGGGGTAATTCACCCCTCCACTTT
TRBV24-1	-	-	TRBJ2-3	14	CATSDVRGGIPQYF	TGTGCCACCAGTGATGTGAGGGGGGGGATACCGCAGTATTTT
TRBV6-2/TRBV6-3	TRBD1	few	TRBJ1-1	17	CASRPVRDRGLRTEAFF	TGTGCCAGCAGACCGGTCCGGGACAGGGGGCTTCGTACTGAAGCTTTCTTT
TRBV7-2	-	-	TRBJ1-4	16	CAGSSSAGVSNEKLFF	TGTGCCGGCAGCTCATCCGCGGGGGTGAGCAATGAAAAACTGTTTTTT
TRBV20-1	TRBD1	-	TRBJ1-2	14	CSARDHFGTGGYTF	TGCAGTGCTAGAGATCATTTCGGGACAGGTGGCTACACCTTC
TRBV18	-	few	TRBJ1-6	15	CASSPGGTYNSPLHF	TGTGCCAGCTCACCGGGGGGAACCTACAATTCACCCCTCCACTTT
TRBV12-3/TRBV12-4	TRBD2	few	TRBJ2-3	16	CASSLARAGTTDTQYF	TGTGCCAGCAGTTTAGCTCGAGCGGGGACCACAGATACGCAGTATTTT
TRBV29-1	-	-	TRBJ2-4	15	CSVELAEIAKNIQYF	TGCAGCGTTGAATTGGCGGAAATAGCCAAAAACATTCAGTACTTC
TRBV7-6	-	-	TRBJ2-1	15	CASSSLYRGSNEQFF	TGTGCCAGCAGCTCCCTATACCGGGGGAGCAATGAGCAGTTCTTC
TRBV5-5	-	-	TRBJ1-2	15	CASSLEVSVAYGHTF	TGTGCCAGCAGCTTGGAGGTCAGTGTGGCTTACGGCCACACCTTC
TRBV10-3	-	-	TRBJ1-3	12	CAISVLGNTIYF	TGTGCCATCAGTGTTTTAGGAAACACCATATATTTT
TRBV20-1	-	-	TRBJ2-1	15	CSARVPGGFDNEQFF	TGCAGTGCCCGAGTCCCGGGGGGCTTCGACAATGAGCAGTTCTTC
TRBV12-3/TRBV12-4	TRBD1	-	TRBJ2-7	15	CASSQRDRGFYEQYF	TGTGCCAGCAGTCAGCGAGACAGGGGTTTCTACGAGCAGTACTTC
TRBV6-1	-	few	TRBJ2-1	16	CASRVLDGEIYNEQFF	TGTGCCAGCAGGGTTCTGGACGGCGAAATCTACAATGAGCAGTTCTTC
TRBV29-1	TRBD1	-	TRBJ1-6	13	CSVQQGRDSPLHF	TGCAGCGTCCAACAGGGGAGGGATTCACCCCTCCACTTT
TRBV20-1	TRBD1	few	TRBJ1-2	14	CSARGDRGYYGYTF	TGCAGTGCTAGAGGCGACAGGGGGTACTATGGCTACACCTTC
TRBV5-1	-	few	TRBJ2-2	16	CASSLRRAYNTGELFF	TGCGCCAGCAGCTTGCGGCGGGCATATAACACCGGGGAGCTGTTTTTT
TRBV20-1	TRBD1	few	TRBJ2-5	14	CSARDWDSQETQYF	TGCAGTGCTAGAGACTGGGACAGTCAAGAGACCCAGTACTTC
TRBV4-2	-	-	TRBJ2-7	15	CASSQTPGFSYEQYF	TGTGCCAGCAGCCAAACTCCCGGTTTCTCCTACGAGCAGTACTTC
TRBV7-2	TRBD2	-	TRBJ2-3	16	CASSLELAGGPDTQYF	TGTGCCAGCAGCTTAGAACTAGCGGGAGGGCCAGATACGCAGTATTTT
TRBV7-2	-	-	TRBJ2-2	17	CASSFGPGVSNTGELFF	TGTGCCAGCAGCTTTGGGCCCGGGGTGTCCAACACCGGGGAGCTGTTTTTT
TRBV6-5	TRBD2	few	TRBJ2-1	15	CASRHLSGAYNEQFF	TGTGCCAGCAGACATCTTAGCGGGGCCTACAATGAGCAGTTCTTC
TRBV7-2	-	-	TRBJ2-7	13	CASSVAGKNEQYF	TGTGCCAGCAGCGTGGCAGGGAAAAACGAGCAGTACTTC
TRBV2	-	-	TRBJ2-1	14	CASPGVRSYNEQFF	TGTGCCAGCCCGGGTGTAAGAAGCTACAATGAGCAGTTCTTC
TRBV29-1	-	-	TRBJ2-7	13	CSVDRGAYNEQYF	TGCAGCGTTGACAGGGGGGCCTACAATGAGCAGTACTTC